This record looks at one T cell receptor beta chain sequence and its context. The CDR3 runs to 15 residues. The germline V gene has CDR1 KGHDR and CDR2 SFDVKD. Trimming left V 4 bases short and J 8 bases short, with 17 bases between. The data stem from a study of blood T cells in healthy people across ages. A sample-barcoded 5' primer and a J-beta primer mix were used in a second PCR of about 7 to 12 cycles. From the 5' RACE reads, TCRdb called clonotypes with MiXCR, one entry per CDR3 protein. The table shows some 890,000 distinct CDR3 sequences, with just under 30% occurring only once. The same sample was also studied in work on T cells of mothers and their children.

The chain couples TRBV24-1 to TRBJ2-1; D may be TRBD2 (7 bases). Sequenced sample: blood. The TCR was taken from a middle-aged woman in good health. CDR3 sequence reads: CATSDTSEGVYEQFF. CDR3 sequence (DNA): TGTGCCACCAGTGACACTAGCGAGGGGGTATATGAGCAGTTCTTC.